The 26 T cell receptor beta chains given below trace back to one sample, sequenced in a study of cytomegalovirus exposure and HLA in healthy donors. PCR employed 60 Vbeta and 13 Jbeta primers. Repertoires were generated with immunoSEQ multiplex PCR, while TCRdb's copy carries only in-frame clones and drops some. The sample contains roughly 250,000 clones, about 80% of which appear only once. The sample taken for sequencing was PBMCs. The receptors originated from a girl under 10 years old in good health and CMV-seronegative.

This rearrangement joins TRBV5-1 to TRBJ2-5; a weak D match, TRBD1 (5 bases). The CDR3 totals 14 residues. Germline CDR1 and CDR2: SGHRS and YFSETQ. V was pared by 1 base and J by 2 bases, with 9 bases between. The CDR3 is CASSLFRVQETQYF. The CDR3 region has the DNA TGCGCCAGCAGCTTGTTCAGGGTTCAAGAGACCCAGTACTTC.

This chain connects TRBV7-9 to TRBJ2-1; TRBD2 matches at 11 bases. V was clipped by 2 bases and J by 8 bases; unmatched bases: 11. The CDR3 length is 17 residues. CDR1 is SEHNR and CDR2 is FQNEAQ in the germline V gene (reference sequence). The CDR3 is CASSLKLLAGAFHEQFF. CDR3 in DNA: TGTGCCAGCAGCTTAAAACTACTAGCGGGAGCGTTCCATGAGCAGTTCTTC.

The chain uses TRBV30 and TRBJ2-1; maybe TRBD2 (5 bases). The germline V gene has CDR1 GTSNPN and CDR2 SVGIG (reference sequence). V gave up 4 bases and J gave up 7 bases, with 14 bases separating them. The CDR3 loop spans 13 amino acids. The CDR3 sequence: CAWKFIARNEQFF. The CDR3 nucleotides read TGTGCCTGGAAGTTTATAGCGAGGAATGAGCAGTTCTTC.

The chain has TRBV5-6 and TRBJ2-7; TRBD2 is a possible D gene (6 bases). Germline-derived CDR1 and CDR2 are SGHDT and YYEEEE. This CDR3 is built from 16 residues. Trimming left V 4 bases short and J 3 bases short, with 20 bases between. CDR3 amino acids: CASSRVVFRGIYEQYF. The CDR3 DNA follows: TGTGCCAGCAGCCGGGTAGTATTCCGGGGGATCTACGAGCAGTACTTC. The full variable domain, its missing parts supplied by reference TRBV5-6 and TRBJ2-7, is DAGVTQSPTHLIKTRGQQVTLRCSPKSGHDTVSWYQQALGQGPQFIFQYYEEEERQRGNFPDRFSGHQFPNYSSELNVNALLLGDSALYLCASSRVVFRGIYEQYFGPGTRLTVT.

The chain recombines TRBV7-2 with TRBJ1-2; 8 nucleotides match TRBD1. Trimming took 1 base from V and 7 from J; bases not matched to a gene: 8. The CDR3 is 15 amino acids. Germline V gene data show CDR1 as SGHTA and CDR2 as FQGNSA. CDR3 protein: CASSLEGTGTGGYTF. The CDR3 DNA reads TGTGCCAGCAGCTTAGAGGGTACCGGGACAGGTGGCTACACCTTC.

This clone has just one count. The chain is built from TRBV10-3 and TRBJ1-6; TRBD1 is a possible D gene (5 bases). V lost 6 bases and J 9 bases, leaving 18 bases between the germline ends. Germline CDR1 ENHRY, CDR2 SYGVKD. This CDR3 spans 15 amino acids. The CDR3 DNA sequence: TGTGCCATCAGAAAGGACACCGGTCGGGCTTCACCCCTCCACTTT. It codes for CAIRKDTGRASPLHF.

The chain couples TRBV7-9 to TRBJ2-1, with D uncertain. This CDR3 is 12 amino acids long. Per germline, CDR1 SEHNR and CDR2 FQNEAQ (reference sequence). V dropped 2 bases and J dropped 5 bases, with 4 bases sitting between them. CDR3 region: CASSLQDNEQFF. The CDR3 region has the DNA TGTGCCAGCAGCTTACAGGACAATGAGCAGTTCTTC.

This clone showed up just a few times. The V call is TRBV7-8, the J call TRBJ2-7, with TRBD1 identical over 7 bases. The length of the CDR3 is 13 residues. With V trimmed by 4 bases and J by 3 bases, 3 bases remained unmatched. The germline gives CDR1 SGHVS, CDR2 FQNEAQ. The CDR3 here is CASSYRGVYEQYF. The CDR3 nucleotides are TGTGCCAGCAGCTACAGGGGCGTCTACGAGCAGTACTTC.

This clone was seen a handful of times. J is TRBJ1-2 and V is TRBV30; the D gene is possibly TRBD1 (5 bases). V was cut by 2 bases and J by 6 bases, with 10 bases left in between. The CDR3 contains 12 residues. CDR1 and CDR2 from the germline V gene are GTSNPN and SVGIG (reference sequence). The CDR3 sequence is CAWSLTENGYTF. The CDR3 coding sequence is TGTGCCTGGAGTTTGACAGAAAATGGCTACACCTTC.

The V and J genes are TRBV27 and TRBJ1-2; TRBD1 matches at 7 bases. Germline CDR1 is MNHEY and CDR2 is SMNVEV (reference sequence). Trimming at V came to 8 bases and at J to 0 bases, leaving 9 bases not matched to a gene. The CDR3 consists of 15 residues. CDR3 DNA sequence: TGTGCCAGCCGACAGGGCAGTGCCGCTAACTATGGCTACACCTTC. Protein: CASRQGSAANYGYTF.

V and J are TRBV29-1 and TRBJ2-1; D gene unclear. Germline CDR1 reads SQVTM; CDR2 reads ANQGSEA. V shed 7 bases and J shed 15 bases, with 22 bases lying between them. CDR3 length: 12 amino acids. The CDR3 coding sequence is TGCAGCGCGGCCGTCTACAGTGTCTATCTGTTCTTC. This gives the protein CSAAVYSVYLFF.

This clone was recorded a few times. The gene calls are TRBV5-4 and TRBJ2-3; 8 positions match TRBD2. Germline-derived CDR1 and CDR2 are SGHNT and YYREEE (reference sequence). Trimming cost V 0 bases and J 4 bases; bases outside gene matches: 10. The CDR3 runs to 17 residues. CDR3 sequence reads: CASSLAGGRIQSDTQYF. Written as DNA, the CDR3 is TGTGCCAGCAGCTTGGCGGGGGGGCGCATACAATCAGATACGCAGTATTTT.

The chain joins TRBV18 to TRBJ1-6; 7 positions match TRBD1. The CDR3 covers 14 residues. Germline loops: CDR1 KGHSH, CDR2 LQKENI. Trimming at V came to 2 bases and at J to 9 bases, leaving 4 bases not matched to a gene. CDR3 amino acids: CASSPGTVPSPLHF. In nucleotides, the CDR3 is TGTGCCAGCTCACCAGGGACAGTACCTTCACCCCTCCACTTT.

The chain uses TRBV28 and TRBJ1-5; D is unresolved. This CDR3 has 14 residues. V was shortened by 6 bases and J by 4 bases, with 13 bases between the two germline ends. Germline V lookup: CDR1 MDHEN, CDR2 SYDVKM. This CDR3 is CASSPGILNQPQHF. The CDR3 DNA reads TGTGCCAGCAGCCCCGGGATCCTAAATCAGCCCCAGCATTTT. The full variable domain, rest sourced from reference TRBV28 and TRBJ1-5, is DVKVTQSSRYLVKRTGEKVFLECVQDMDHENMFWYRQDPGLGLRLIYFSYDVKMKEKGDIPEGYSVSREKKERFSLILESASTNQTSMYLCASSPGILNQPQHFGDGTRLSIL.

In its sample, this clone was seen once. The chain couples TRBV28 to TRBJ1-2, with D perhaps TRBD1 (6 bases). CDR3 size: 15 residues. Trimming shortened V by 6 bases and J by 8 bases, and 22 bases separated the two germline ends. From germline, CDR1 is MDHEN and CDR2 SYDVKM. The CDR3: CASRPGLTGNLGYTF. The CDR3 region has the DNA TGTGCCAGCAGACCTGGCCTTACAGGGAATCTCGGCTACACCTTC.

The chain has TRBV6-6 and TRBJ2-5, with a weak D call TRBD1 (5 bases). The CDR3 length is 15 residues. Trimming took off 2 bases at V and 4 bases at J, with 14 bases between the two ends. The germline CDR1 and CDR2 sequences are MNHNY and SVGAGI (reference sequence). CDR3 loop: CASSYGATNRETQYF. CDR3 in DNA: TGTGCCAGCAGTTACGGGGCGACCAACCGAGAGACCCAGTACTTC.

This chain connects TRBV28 to TRBJ1-1; D might be TRBD1 (6 bases). The ends were cut back, 3 bases at V and 4 bases at J, with 30 bases in the middle. The germline V gene has CDR1 MDHEN and CDR2 SYDVKM. The length of the CDR3 is 20 residues. The DNA of the CDR3 is TGTGCCAGCAGTTTGGGTGTGATTGGGACACGAATTAAGGGTGGCACTGAAGCTTTCTTT. Protein product: CASSLGVIGTRIKGGTEAFF. The complete variable domain, with remaining parts taken from reference TRBV28 and TRBJ1-1, reads DVKVTQSSRYLVKRTGEKVFLECVQDMDHENMFWYRQDPGLGLRLIYFSYDVKMKEKGDIPEGYSVSREKKERFSLILESASTNQTSMYLCASSLGVIGTRIKGGTEAFFGQGTRLTVV.

The J gene is TRBJ2-3, the V gene TRBV2; possible D gene TRBD2, 5 bases. The CDR3 has 15 residues. Germline V lookup: CDR1 SNHLY, CDR2 FYNNEI. The ends were cut back, 5 bases at V and 8 bases at J, with 20 bases in the middle. The CDR3 nucleotides read TGTGCCAGCAGTACCGGGGTAACCGGTTCGGGTACGCAGTATTTT. Amino acids: CASSTGVTGSGTQYF.

The chain has TRBV10-3 and TRBJ2-7; D is possibly TRBD1 (6 bases). The germline gives CDR1 ENHRY, CDR2 SYGVKD. V lost 2 bases and J 3 bases, leaving 17 bases between the germline ends. The CDR3 covers 16 residues. DNA for the CDR3: TGTGCCATCAGTGAGGGAGCAAAGACAGGCAACTACGAGCAGTACTTC. It codes for CAISEGAKTGNYEQYF.

This clone came up a few times. The chain combines TRBV11-2 with TRBJ2-7; 7 bases are shared with TRBD1. The CDR3 has 13 amino acids. V shed 6 bases and J 4 bases; nucleotides not matched to a gene: 6. Germline CDR1 is SGHAT and CDR2 is FQNNGV. CDR3 region: CASSYNRGYEQYF. The CDR3, as DNA: TGTGCCAGCAGTTATAACAGGGGATACGAGCAGTACTTC.

This clone showed up just a few times. This rearrangement joins TRBV7-2 to TRBJ2-3; D is perhaps TRBD2 (5 bases). Trimming pared 3 bases from V and 2 bases from J, leaving 12 bases between. Looked up from germline, CDR1 is SGHTA and CDR2 is FQGNSA. CDR3 size: 15 residues. CDR3 region: CASSFGGLNTDTQYF. Here the CDR3 DNA reads TGTGCCAGCAGCTTTGGCGGACTTAACACAGATACGCAGTATTTT.

Concerning this clone: The identical CDR3 is also encoded by other nucleotide sequences in the sample. This rearrangement joins TRBV5-1 to TRBJ2-7; D unclear. Germline CDR1 reads SGHRS; CDR2 reads YFSETQ. V was cut by 0 bases and J by 6 bases, with 4 bases left in between. CDR3 length: 11 amino acids. CDR3 protein: CASSLGLEQYF. The CDR3 nucleotides read TGCGCCAGCAGCTTGGGACTCGAGCAGTACTTC.

The chain is built from TRBV28 and TRBJ2-7; TRBD1 matches at 9 bases. The CDR3 length is 14 residues. From germline, CDR1 is MDHEN and CDR2 SYDVKM. Losses at the gene ends were 3 bases for V and 6 bases for J; bases not matched to a gene: 6. The CDR3 reads CASSLGDRVPEQYF. The CDR3 coding sequence is TGTGCCAGCAGTTTGGGGGACAGGGTGCCCGAGCAGTACTTC. Full variable domain (missing parts from reference TRBV28 and TRBJ2-7): DVKVTQSSRYLVKRTGEKVFLECVQDMDHENMFWYRQDPGLGLRLIYFSYDVKMKEKGDIPEGYSVSREKKERFSLILESASTNQTSMYLCASSLGDRVPEQYFGPGTRLTVT.

The CDR3 loop reads CASSYRVSYEQYF. CDR3 nucleotides: TGTGCCAGCAGTTACCGGGTTTCCTACGAGCAGTACTTC. This rearrangement joins TRBV27 to TRBJ2-7; D call uncertain. The germline gives CDR1 MNHEY, CDR2 SMNVEV (reference sequence). Trimming took off 4 bases at V and 1 base at J, with 8 bases between the two ends. The CDR3 spans 13 residues.

The chain carries TRBV30 and TRBJ1-1; the D is unclear. The V end lost 2 bases, the J end lost 8 bases, and 6 bases lay between the germline ends. This CDR3 spans 10 amino acids. The germline CDR1 and CDR2 sequences are GTSNPN and SVGIG (reference sequence). Here the CDR3 reads CAWSSVEAFF. CDR3 DNA sequence: TGTGCCTGGAGTTCAGTCGAAGCTTTCTTT.

Only a few counts were recorded for this clone. The V gene is TRBV27, the J gene TRBJ2-7, with 7 bases lining up with TRBD1. In germline, CDR1 is MNHEY, CDR2 SMNVEV (reference sequence). This CDR3 comprises 17 residues. J lost 2 bases, V lost 3 bases, and 13 bases had no gene match. CDR3 nucleotide sequence: TGTGCCAGCAGTTTGGCCCCCCAACAGGGGCGAACCTACGAGCAGTACTTC. This gives the protein CASSLAPQQGRTYEQYF.